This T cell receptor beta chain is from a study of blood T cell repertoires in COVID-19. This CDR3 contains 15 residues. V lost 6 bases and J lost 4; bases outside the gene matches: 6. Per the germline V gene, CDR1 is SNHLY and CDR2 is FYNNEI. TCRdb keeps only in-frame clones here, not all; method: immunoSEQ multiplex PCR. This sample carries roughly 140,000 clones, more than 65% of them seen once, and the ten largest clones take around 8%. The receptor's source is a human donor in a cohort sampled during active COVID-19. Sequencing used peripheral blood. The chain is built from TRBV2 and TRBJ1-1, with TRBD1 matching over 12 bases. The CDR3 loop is CASRGQGAGGTEAFF. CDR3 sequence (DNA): TGTGCCAGCAGGGGACAGGGGGCGGGAGGCACTGAAGCTTTCTTT. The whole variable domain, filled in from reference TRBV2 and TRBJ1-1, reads EPEVTQTPSHQVTQMGQEVILRCVPISNHLYFYWYRQILGQKVEFLVSFYNNEISEKSEIFDDQFSVERPDGSNFTLKIRSTKLEDSAMYFCASRGQGAGGTEAFFGQGTRLTVV.